A single sample gave rise to the 32 T cell receptor beta chains below, sequenced in a study of blood T cell repertoires in COVID-19. Method: immunoSEQ multiplex PCR; TCRdb's copy keeps in-frame clones and lacks some. The sample contains about 280,000 clones, roughly 86% of which appear only once. The sequenced sample consisted of PBMCs or T cells enriched from blood (not recorded which). The receptor source for this set is a woman aged 25 to 45 who had recovered from COVID-19.

This sequence joins TRBV19 and TRBJ2-1; D gene ambiguous. V gave up 6 bases and J gave up 1 base, with 13 bases separating them. Germline V gene data show CDR1 as LNHDA and CDR2 as SQIVND (reference sequence). The CDR3 runs to 15 residues. The CDR3 here is CASRERPGSYNEQFF. In DNA, the CDR3 is TGTGCCAGTAGAGAAAGACCAGGATCCTACAATGAGCAGTTCTTC.

The chain couples TRBV9 to TRBJ2-1; tentatively, D is TRBD2 (5 bases). This CDR3 spans 16 amino acids. With 4 bases removed from V and 6 bases from J, the gap between germline ends came to 20 bases. The germline CDR1 and CDR2 sequences are SGDLS and YYNGEE. The CDR3 nucleotides read TGTGCCAGCAGCACGTGGGCCCCCGGCCGGGGCAATGAGCAGTTCTTC. This encodes CASSTWAPGRGNEQFF.

The chain has TRBV2 and TRBJ2-1; tentative D call: TRBD2 (5 bases). The V gene's germline CDR1 is SNHLY and CDR2 FYNNEI. The CDR3 is 18 amino acids. The V end lost 2 bases, the J end lost 5 bases, and 22 bases lay between the germline ends. The CDR3 spells CASSEYSPLGLGDNEQFF. CDR3 DNA: TGTGCCAGCAGTGAATACTCTCCACTAGGGCTCGGCGACAATGAGCAGTTCTTC.

This rearrangement joins TRBV5-1 to TRBJ2-5; weak D call: TRBD1 (6 bases). The CDR3 is 16 residues long. From germline, CDR1 is SGHRS and CDR2 YFSETQ. V was cut by 4 bases and J by 4 bases, with 20 bases left in between. The CDR3 is CASSMWAGALPETQYF. The DNA for the CDR3 is TGCGCCAGCAGCATGTGGGCAGGGGCTCTGCCAGAGACCCAGTACTTC.

The chain is built from TRBV27 and TRBJ2-1; 7 bases are a match to TRBD2. Germline V gene sequence: CDR1 MNHEY, CDR2 SMNVEV (reference sequence). J lost 9 bases, V lost 4 bases, and 9 bases had no gene match. CDR3 length equals 14 residues. CDR3 sequence: CASSSQQTSTEQFF. The CDR3 DNA reads TGTGCCAGCAGTTCCCAACAGACTAGCACTGAGCAGTTCTTC.

The rearrangement joins TRBV7-3 to TRBJ1-1; the D is unclear. Per the germline V gene, CDR1 is SGHTA and CDR2 is FQGTGA. Trimming stripped 4 bases from V and 0 bases from J, with 6 bases between. The length of the CDR3 is 13 residues. The CDR3 reads CASSYTLNTEAFF. CDR3 DNA: TGTGCCAGCAGCTACACCTTGAACACTGAAGCTTTCTTT.

This chain uses TRBV7-9 with TRBJ2-3; D possibly corresponds to TRBD2 (6 bases). The germline gives CDR1 SEHNR, CDR2 FQNEAQ (reference sequence). Trimming stripped 3 bases from V and 0 bases from J, with 10 bases between. The CDR3 runs 15 residues. CDR3 loop: CASSLPGLSTDTQYF. In nucleotides, the CDR3 is TGTGCCAGCAGCTTGCCGGGACTCAGCACAGATACGCAGTATTTT. Drawing the rest from reference TRBV7-9 and TRBJ2-3, the complete variable domain is DTGVSQNPRHKITKRGQNVTFRCDPISEHNRLYWYRQTLGQGPEFLTYFQNEAQLEKSRLLSDRFSAERPKGSFSTLEIQRTEQGDSAMYLCASSLPGLSTDTQYFGPGTRLTVL.

The rearrangement joins TRBV7-2 to TRBJ1-6; D not resolved. Germline values: CDR1 SGHTA, CDR2 FQGNSA. The CDR3 spans 14 residues. Trimming pared 4 bases from V and 7 bases from J, leaving 11 bases between. CDR3 coding DNA: TGTGCCAGCAGCTCCGGGGTAGGGAATTCACCCCTCCACTTT. It yields the protein CASSSGVGNSPLHF.

The chain has TRBV7-2 and TRBJ1-5; maybe TRBD1 (6 bases). V lost 5 bases, J lost 4 bases, and 15 bases lay in between. Looked up from germline, CDR1 is SGHTA and CDR2 is FQGNSA. The CDR3 covers 15 residues. This chain's CDR3 is CASSPPGAQNQPQHF. Here the CDR3 DNA reads TGTGCCAGCAGCCCTCCAGGGGCCCAGAATCAGCCCCAGCATTTT.

The gene calls are TRBV5-1 and TRBJ2-1; 11 bases map to TRBD2. The junction had 13 bases not matched to a gene; V was cut back by 0 bases and J by 8 bases. The germline V gene has CDR1 SGHRS and CDR2 YFSETQ. This CDR3 has 18 residues. CDR3 nucleotide sequence: TGCGCCAGCAGCTTGGGTTTACGTAGCGGGAGGGCCGCCGATGAGCAGTTCTTC. Its protein is CASSLGLRSGRAADEQFF.

The DNA of the CDR3 is TGTGCCAGCAGCCCAAGGCTCCTAGGCGAGCAGTACTTC. Amino acids: CASSPRLLGEQYF. This chain joins TRBV12-3 or TRBV12-4 and TRBJ2-7, with D unclear. Deletions cut 6 bases from V and 6 bases from J, with 15 bases between. CDR3 length equals 13 residues.

This clone was recorded only once. The gene calls are TRBV18 and TRBJ1-1; D perhaps matches TRBD1 (5 bases). V was clipped by 6 bases and J by 0 bases, with 26 bases between them. Germline V lookup: CDR1 KGHSH, CDR2 LQKENI. The CDR3 loop spans 19 amino acids. The CDR3 DNA reads TGTGCCAGCTCGCCCCTTCACCACAGGCGAGAAGGCGTGAACACTGAAGCTTTCTTT. Translated, it gives CASSPLHHRREGVNTEAFF.

The J gene is TRBJ1-4, the V gene TRBV28; D may be TRBD1 (5 bases). Germline V gene data show CDR1 as MDHEN and CDR2 as SYDVKM. The V end was cut by 7 bases, the J end by 10 bases, with 16 bases between. The CDR3 sequence is 13 residues long. The chain's CDR3 is CASTLPDRVKLFF. The CDR3 DNA reads TGTGCCAGCACTTTGCCTGACAGAGTAAAACTGTTTTTT.

This clone came up a few times. The chain combines TRBV20-1 with TRBJ1-4; D gene unclear. Germline V gene sequence: CDR1 DFQATT, CDR2 SNEGSKA (reference sequence). Trimming removed 4 bases from V and 4 bases from J, with 4 bases in between. This CDR3 is 11 amino acids long. This CDR3 is CSAIGNEKLFF. Written as DNA, the CDR3 is TGCAGTGCTATCGGTAATGAAAAACTGTTTTTT.

The chain links TRBV28 to TRBJ1-1, with TRBD1 matching over 8 bases. This CDR3 contains 17 residues. J gave up 3 bases and V 6 bases, and 15 bases lay outside the gene matches. Germline V gene lookup returns CDR1 MDHEN and CDR2 SYDVKM. The CDR3 coding sequence is TGTGCCAGCAGGCAAGATCTCTGGGGGACAGGTTACACTGAAGCTTTCTTT. It specifies CASRQDLWGTGYTEAFF.

This clone turned up a few times. The V and J genes are TRBV7-8 and TRBJ1-2, with D unclear. This CDR3 contains 11 residues. Germline lookup yields CDR1 SGHVS and CDR2 FQNEAQ. The ends were cut back, 1 base at V and 9 bases at J, with 6 bases in the middle. DNA of the CDR3: TGTGCCAGCAGCTTAGGCAGGAGCTACACCTTC. Its protein is CASSLGRSYTF.

This clone was recorded a few times. The gene calls are TRBV20-1 and TRBJ2-7; D possibly corresponds to TRBD2 (5 bases). CDR3 length: 11 amino acids. Trimming took 3 bases from V and 2 from J, leaving 5 bases between them. CDR1 is DFQATT, CDR2 SNEGSKA, per germline (reference sequence). In nucleotides, the CDR3 is TGCAGTGCTAGCGGGGCCTACGAGCAGTACTTC. This sequence encodes CSASGAYEQYF.

This sequence joins TRBV28 and TRBJ2-6, with D possibly being TRBD2 (6 bases). Germline CDR1 and CDR2: MDHEN and SYDVKM. V was trimmed by 5 bases and J by 0 bases, leaving 20 bases between them. This CDR3 has 19 residues. The chain's CDR3 is CASSTRQRRAFSGANVLTF. CDR3 DNA: TGTGCCAGCAGTACCCGACAGAGGAGGGCTTTCTCTGGGGCCAACGTCCTGACTTTC.

The V and J genes are TRBV5-5 and TRBJ1-3, with 11 bases that match TRBD1. This CDR3 region has 16 residues. Germline V gene sequence: CDR1 SGHKS, CDR2 YYEKEE (reference sequence). V shed 2 bases, J shed 8 bases, and the junction held 9 bases outside the gene matches. The CDR3 sequence: CASSFTGTGGFDTIYF. CDR3 bases: TGTGCCAGCAGCTTTACCGGGACAGGGGGTTTTGACACCATATATTTT.

On this clone itself: One end of the junction fails to match germline, which may point to a read error. The rearrangement uses TRBV14 and TRBJ2-1; tentatively, D is TRBD1 (6 bases). The germline CDR1 and CDR2 sequences are SGHDN and FVKESK. The CDR3 totals 12 residues. CDR3 protein: CASSKEGRGQFF. CDR3 nucleotides: TGTGCCAGCAGCAAAGAGGGCAGGGGGCAGTTCTTC.

This clone was found once. The chain recombines TRBV18 with TRBJ2-7, with TRBD1 matching over 7 bases. The ends lost 6 bases at V and 7 bases at J; junction bases unmatched: 6. The V gene's germline CDR1 is KGHSH and CDR2 LQKENI. The CDR3 loop spans 12 amino acids. CDR3 nucleotide sequence: TGTGCCAGCTCCCACAGGGGAGAAGAGCAGTACTTC. This encodes CASSHRGEEQYF.

This CDR3 is CASSQGQGRTEAFF. CDR3 DNA sequence: TGTGCCAGCAGCCAGGGACAGGGGAGGACTGAAGCTTTCTTT. This rearrangement joins TRBV5-4 to TRBJ1-1; 10 nucleotides agree with TRBD1. CDR1 is SGHNT and CDR2 is YYREEE in the germline V gene (reference sequence). The CDR3 consists of 14 residues. Trimming took 4 bases from V and 5 from J; bases not matched to a gene: 5. Looking up the rest from reference TRBV5-4 and TRBJ1-1 gives the full variable domain: ETGVTQSPTHLIKTRGQQVTLRCSSQSGHNTVSWYQQALGQGPQFIFQYYREEENGRGNFPPRFSGLQFPNYSSELNVNALELDDSALYLCASSQGQGRTEAFFGQGTRLTVV.

V gene TRBV9 combines with J gene TRBJ1-2; 8 nucleotides align to TRBD1. In germline, CDR1 is SGDLS, CDR2 YYNGEE. The CDR3 length is 21 residues. The J segment lost 5 bases and the V segment lost 0 bases, leaving 24 bases of the junction unmatched. The CDR3 reads CASSVDALGTGGPLHPYGYTF. For the CDR3, the DNA is TGTGCCAGCAGCGTAGACGCTTTGGGGACAGGAGGACCTCTTCATCCTTATGGCTACACCTTC.

The chain has TRBV3-1 (or the pseudogene TRBV3-2) and TRBJ1-1; possibly TRBD1 for D (5 bases). V was clipped by 4 bases and J by 1 base, with 22 bases between them. The CDR3 sequence is 18 residues long. Germline-derived CDR1 and CDR2 are LGHDT and YNNKEL (reference sequence). CDR3 coding DNA: TGTGCCAGCAGCCTCCTGTGGAGTTACGGGGGAACGAACACTGAAGCTTTCTTT. It translates to CASSLLWSYGGTNTEAFF.

The CDR3 DNA is TGTGCCAGTAGTATTTCTGGGCCCAGCCGGGGCTACACCTTC. As protein: CASSISGPSRGYTF. The chain recombines TRBV19 with TRBJ1-2; D not resolved. The V end was cut by 3 bases, the J end by 8 bases, with 16 bases between. Germline V gene lookup returns CDR1 LNHDA and CDR2 SQIVND (reference sequence). The length of the CDR3 is 14 residues.

V gene TRBV5-1 combines with J gene TRBJ2-1; D is uncertain. Germline lookup yields CDR1 SGHRS and CDR2 YFSETQ. V gave up 4 bases and J gave up 8 bases, with 16 bases separating them. The CDR3 consists of 14 residues. CDR3 DNA sequence: TGCGCCAGCAGCCCGACACTCACGACCGATGAGCAGTTCTTC. The encoded protein is CASSPTLTTDEQFF.

V is TRBV6-5 and J is TRBJ1-2; 7 bases match TRBD1. CDR3 length: 13 residues. The germline V gene has CDR1 MNHEY and CDR2 SVGAGI. Trimming cost V 0 bases and J 7 bases; bases outside gene matches: 2. CDR3 in amino acids: CASSYSGQSGYTF. CDR3 coding DNA: TGTGCCAGCAGTTACTCGGGACAGTCTGGCTACACCTTC.

As for this clone: The junction and the germline gene differ at one end; a read error may be behind it. The CDR3 spells CASRLGQGEVFF. The DNA for the CDR3 is TGTGCCAGCAGGCTAGGACAGGGCGAAGTTTTCTTT. The chain carries TRBV6-4 and TRBJ1-1, with 8 positions matching TRBD1. This CDR3 contains 12 residues. Germline values: CDR1 MRHNA, CDR2 SNTAGT.

This clone was picked up one time. The chain combines TRBV19 with TRBJ2-7, with D perhaps TRBD1 (5 bases). The CDR3 has 13 residues. Germline lookup yields CDR1 LNHDA and CDR2 SQIVND (reference sequence). V was clipped by 6 bases and J by 4 bases, with 13 bases between them. CDR3 residues: CASSYGQGYEQYF. CDR3 sequence (DNA): TGTGCCAGTAGCTACGGGCAGGGTTACGAGCAGTACTTC.

J is TRBJ1-5 and V is TRBV27; D remains unclear. Germline CDR1 is MNHEY and CDR2 is SMNVEV (reference sequence). The CDR3 totals 12 residues. V lost 6 bases, J lost 0 bases, and 3 bases lay in between. Here the CDR3 reads CASRSSNQPQHF. The CDR3 DNA reads as TGTGCCAGCAGGAGTAGCAATCAGCCCCAGCATTTT.

This chain connects TRBV5-1 to TRBJ2-1; the D gene is possibly TRBD1 (7 bases). CDR3 length: 15 amino acids. Trimming cost V 7 bases and J 2 bases, with 16 bases left between them. Looked up from germline, CDR1 is SGHRS and CDR2 is YFSETQ. Here the CDR3 DNA reads TGCGCCAGCCGAAATACAGGGGAGGCCTACAATGAGCAGTTCTTC. This encodes CASRNTGEAYNEQFF.

The chain links TRBV5-1 to TRBJ2-5, with D possibly TRBD2 on 6 matching bases. Trimming removed 0 bases from V and 7 bases from J, with 22 bases in between. Germline lookup yields CDR1 SGHRS and CDR2 YFSETQ. This CDR3 is built from 17 residues. The CDR3 nucleotides read TGCGCCAGCAGCTTGGGAGCCGGGACTTCCGGGGGAGGGACCCAGTACTTC. This encodes CASSLGAGTSGGGTQYF.